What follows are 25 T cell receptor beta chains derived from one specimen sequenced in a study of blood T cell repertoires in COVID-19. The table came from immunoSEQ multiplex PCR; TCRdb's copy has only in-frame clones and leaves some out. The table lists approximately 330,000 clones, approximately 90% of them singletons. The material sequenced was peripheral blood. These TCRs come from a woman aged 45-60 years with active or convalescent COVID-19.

In DNA form, the CDR3 reads TGTGCCAGCAGACATACAGGGGTGCAGCCCCAGCATTTT. Protein sequence: CASRHTGVQPQHF. The chain couples TRBV27 to TRBJ1-5, with TRBD1 identical over 7 bases. Germline CDR1 reads MNHEY; CDR2 reads SMNVEV (reference sequence). This CDR3 is built from 13 residues. V was clipped by 6 bases and J by 7 bases; unmatched bases: 6.

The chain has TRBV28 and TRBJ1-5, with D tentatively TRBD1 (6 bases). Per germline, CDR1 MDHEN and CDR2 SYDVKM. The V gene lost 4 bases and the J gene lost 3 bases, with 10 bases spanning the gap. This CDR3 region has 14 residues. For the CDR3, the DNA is TGTGCCAGCAGTTCCGGACAGCTCAATCAGCCCCAGCATTTT. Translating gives CASSSGQLNQPQHF. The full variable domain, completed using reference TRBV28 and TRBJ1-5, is DVKVTQSSRYLVKRTGEKVFLECVQDMDHENMFWYRQDPGLGLRLIYFSYDVKMKEKGDIPEGYSVSREKKERFSLILESASTNQTSMYLCASSSGQLNQPQHFGDGTRLSIL.

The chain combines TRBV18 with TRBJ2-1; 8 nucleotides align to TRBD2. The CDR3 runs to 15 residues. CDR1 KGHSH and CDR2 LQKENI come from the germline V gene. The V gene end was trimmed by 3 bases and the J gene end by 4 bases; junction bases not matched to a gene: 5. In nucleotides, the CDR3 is TGTGCCAGCTCACCGCTGGCTAGCGGGTACAATGAGCAGTTCTTC. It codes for CASSPLASGYNEQFF. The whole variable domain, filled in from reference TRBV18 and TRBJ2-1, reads NAGVMQNPRHLVRRRGQEARLRCSPMKGHSHVYWYRQLPEEGLKFMVYLQKENIIDESGMPKERFSAEFPKEGPSILRIQQVVRGDSAAYFCASSPLASGYNEQFFGPGTRLTVL.

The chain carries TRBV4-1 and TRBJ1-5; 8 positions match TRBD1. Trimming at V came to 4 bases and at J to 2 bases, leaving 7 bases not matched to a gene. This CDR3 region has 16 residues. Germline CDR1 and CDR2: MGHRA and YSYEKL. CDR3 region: CASSLHGQGGNQPQHF. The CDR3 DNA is TGCGCCAGCAGCCTTCATGGACAGGGCGGCAATCAGCCCCAGCATTTT.

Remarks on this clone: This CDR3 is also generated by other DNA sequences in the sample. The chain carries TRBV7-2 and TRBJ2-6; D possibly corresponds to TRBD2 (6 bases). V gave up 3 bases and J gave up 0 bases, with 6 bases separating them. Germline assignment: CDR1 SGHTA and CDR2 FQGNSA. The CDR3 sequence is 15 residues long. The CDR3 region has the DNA TGTGCCAGCAGCTTGGGGGGCTCTGGGGCCAACGTCCTGACTTTC. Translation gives CASSLGGSGANVLTF.

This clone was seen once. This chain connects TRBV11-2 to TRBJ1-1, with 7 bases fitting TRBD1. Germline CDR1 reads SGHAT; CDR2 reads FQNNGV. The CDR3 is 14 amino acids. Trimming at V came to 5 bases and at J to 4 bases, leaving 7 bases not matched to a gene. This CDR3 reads CASSRQGLGTEAFF. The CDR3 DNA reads TGTGCCAGCAGCAGACAGGGTCTCGGCACTGAAGCTTTCTTT.

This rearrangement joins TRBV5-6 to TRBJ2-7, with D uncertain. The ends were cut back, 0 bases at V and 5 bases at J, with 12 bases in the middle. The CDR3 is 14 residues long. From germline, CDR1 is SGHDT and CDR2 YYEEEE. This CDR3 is CASSLALALDEQYF. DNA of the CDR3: TGTGCCAGCAGCTTGGCTTTGGCCCTCGACGAGCAGTACTTC.

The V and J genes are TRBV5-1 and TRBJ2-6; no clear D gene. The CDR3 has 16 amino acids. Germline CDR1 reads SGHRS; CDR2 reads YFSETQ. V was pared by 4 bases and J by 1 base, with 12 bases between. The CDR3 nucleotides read TGCGCCAGCAGCCCCCCTTCGGGTTCTGGGGCCAACGTCCTGACTTTC. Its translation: CASSPPSGSGANVLTF.

The CDR3 protein is CASRTLSGSLNYGYTF. DNA for the CDR3: TGTGCCAGCCGTACCCTCAGCGGGTCCCTTAACTATGGCTACACCTTC. The V and J genes are TRBV27 and TRBJ1-2; D unclear. This CDR3 contains 16 residues. Trimming took 8 bases from V and 1 from J, leaving 20 bases between them. The germline V gene has CDR1 MNHEY and CDR2 SMNVEV (reference sequence).

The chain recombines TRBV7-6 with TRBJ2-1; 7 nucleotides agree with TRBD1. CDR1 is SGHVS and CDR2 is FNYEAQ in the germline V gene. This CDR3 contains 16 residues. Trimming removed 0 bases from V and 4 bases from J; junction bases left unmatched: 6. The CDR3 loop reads CASSLATGDSYNEQFF. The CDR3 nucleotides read TGTGCCAGCAGCTTAGCCACAGGGGATTCATACAATGAGCAGTTCTTC.

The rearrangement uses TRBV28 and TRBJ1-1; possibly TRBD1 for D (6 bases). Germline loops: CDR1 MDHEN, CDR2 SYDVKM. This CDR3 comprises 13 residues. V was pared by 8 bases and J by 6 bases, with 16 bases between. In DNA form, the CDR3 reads TGTGCCAGCGGCCGGACAGCCATTGCTGAAGCTTTCTTT. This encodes CASGRTAIAEAFF.

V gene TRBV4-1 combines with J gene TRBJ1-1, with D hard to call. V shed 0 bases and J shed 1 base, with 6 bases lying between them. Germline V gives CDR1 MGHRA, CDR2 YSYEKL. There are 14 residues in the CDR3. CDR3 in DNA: TGCGCCAGCAGCCAAGAGGGAGGGAACACTGAAGCTTTCTTT. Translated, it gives CASSQEGGNTEAFF.

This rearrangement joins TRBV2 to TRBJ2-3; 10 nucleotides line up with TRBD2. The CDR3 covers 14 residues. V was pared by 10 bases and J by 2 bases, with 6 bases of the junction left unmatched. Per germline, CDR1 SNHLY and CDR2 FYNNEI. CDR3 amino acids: CATTSGAPTDTQYF. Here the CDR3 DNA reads TGTGCCACCACTAGCGGGGCCCCCACAGATACGCAGTATTTT.

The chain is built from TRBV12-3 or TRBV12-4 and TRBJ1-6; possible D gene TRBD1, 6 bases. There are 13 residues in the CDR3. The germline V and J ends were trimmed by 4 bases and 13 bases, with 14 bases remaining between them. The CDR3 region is CASSSRDTSPLHF. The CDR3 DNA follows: TGTGCCAGCAGTTCGAGGGACACGTCGCCCCTCCACTTT.

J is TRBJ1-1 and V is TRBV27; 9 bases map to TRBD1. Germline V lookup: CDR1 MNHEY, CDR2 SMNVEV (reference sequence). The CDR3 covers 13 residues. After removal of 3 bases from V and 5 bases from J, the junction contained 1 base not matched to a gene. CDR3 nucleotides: TGTGCCAGCAGTTTCGGGACAGGGACTGAAGCTTTCTTT. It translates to CASSFGTGTEAFF.

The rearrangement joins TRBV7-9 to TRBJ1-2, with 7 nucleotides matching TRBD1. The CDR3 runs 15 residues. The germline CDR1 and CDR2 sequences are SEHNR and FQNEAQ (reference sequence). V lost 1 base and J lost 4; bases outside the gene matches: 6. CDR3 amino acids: CASSLGAGGFYGYTF. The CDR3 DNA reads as TGTGCCAGCAGCTTAGGGGCAGGGGGATTCTATGGCTACACCTTC.

The CDR3 DNA is TGTGCCAGCAGAAAGGTTTCGGGTACCAATGGCTACACCTTC. Translated, it gives CASRKVSGTNGYTF. This chain joins TRBV27 and TRBJ1-2; no reliable D call. Trimming cost V 6 bases and J 6 bases, with 17 bases left between them. CDR1 is MNHEY and CDR2 is SMNVEV in the germline V gene (reference sequence). This CDR3 spans 14 amino acids.

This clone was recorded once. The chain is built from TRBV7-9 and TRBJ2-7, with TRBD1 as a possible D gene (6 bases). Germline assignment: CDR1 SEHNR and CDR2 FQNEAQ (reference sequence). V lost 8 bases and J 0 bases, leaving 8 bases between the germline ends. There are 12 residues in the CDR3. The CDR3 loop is CASGQSSYEQYF. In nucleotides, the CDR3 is TGTGCCAGCGGACAGAGCTCCTACGAGCAGTACTTC. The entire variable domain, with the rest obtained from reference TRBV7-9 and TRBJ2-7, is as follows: DTGVSQNPRHKITKRGQNVTFRCDPISEHNRLYWYRQTLGQGPEFLTYFQNEAQLEKSRLLSDRFSAERPKGSFSTLEIQRTEQGDSAMYLCASGQSSYEQYFGPGTRLTVT.

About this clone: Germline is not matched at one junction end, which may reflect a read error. The CDR3 coding sequence is TGTGCCAGTAGTTTTCCCGTCTCACCCCTCCACTTT. Its protein is CASSFPVSPLHF. This rearrangement joins TRBV12-3 or TRBV12-4 to TRBJ1-6; D call uncertain. The CDR3 is made up of 12 amino acids.

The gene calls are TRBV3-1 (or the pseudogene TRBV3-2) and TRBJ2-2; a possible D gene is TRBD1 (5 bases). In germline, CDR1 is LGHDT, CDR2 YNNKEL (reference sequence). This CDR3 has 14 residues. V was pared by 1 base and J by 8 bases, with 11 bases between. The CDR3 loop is CASSQVGVRGELFF. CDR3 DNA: TGTGCCAGCAGCCAAGTAGGGGTTCGGGGGGAGCTGTTTTTT.

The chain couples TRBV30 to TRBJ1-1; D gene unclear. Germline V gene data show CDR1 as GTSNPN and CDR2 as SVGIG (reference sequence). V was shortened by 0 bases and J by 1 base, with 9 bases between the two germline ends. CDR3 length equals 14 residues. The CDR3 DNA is TGTGCCTGGAGTGTAGCACAGTGGAACACTGAAGCTTTCTTT. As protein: CAWSVAQWNTEAFF.

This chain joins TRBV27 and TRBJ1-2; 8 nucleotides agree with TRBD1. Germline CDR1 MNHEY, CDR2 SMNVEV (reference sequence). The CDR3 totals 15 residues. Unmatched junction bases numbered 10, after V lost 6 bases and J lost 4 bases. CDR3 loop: CASRRSQGASYGYTF. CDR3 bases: TGTGCCAGCAGGCGAAGTCAGGGGGCCAGCTATGGCTACACCTTC.

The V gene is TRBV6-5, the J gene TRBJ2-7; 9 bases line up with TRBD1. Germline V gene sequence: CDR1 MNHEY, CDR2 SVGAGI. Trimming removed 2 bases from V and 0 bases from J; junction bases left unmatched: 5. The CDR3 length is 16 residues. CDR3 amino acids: CASSYGTGSVSYEQYF. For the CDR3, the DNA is TGTGCCAGCAGTTACGGGACAGGGTCCGTCTCCTACGAGCAGTACTTC.

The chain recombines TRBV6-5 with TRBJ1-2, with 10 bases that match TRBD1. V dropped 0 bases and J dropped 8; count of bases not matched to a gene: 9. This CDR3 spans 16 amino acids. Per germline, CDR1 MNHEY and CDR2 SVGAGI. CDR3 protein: CASSYSGQGVRGGYTF. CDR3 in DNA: TGTGCCAGCAGTTACTCTGGACAGGGGGTGAGAGGGGGCTACACCTTC.

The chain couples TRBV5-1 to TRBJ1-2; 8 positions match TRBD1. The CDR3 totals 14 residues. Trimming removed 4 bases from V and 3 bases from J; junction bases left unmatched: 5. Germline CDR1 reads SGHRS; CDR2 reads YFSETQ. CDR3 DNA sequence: TGCGCCAGCAGCACTGGACAGGGCGACTATGGCTACACCTTC. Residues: CASSTGQGDYGYTF. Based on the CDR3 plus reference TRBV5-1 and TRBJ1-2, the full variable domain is KAGVTQTPRYLIKTRGQQVTLSCSPISGHRSVSWYQQTPGQGLQFLFEYFSETQRNKGNFPGRFSGRQFSNSRSEMNVSTLELGDSALYLCASSTGQGDYGYTFGSGTRLTVV.